The present TCR beta chain was sequenced within a study of cytomegalovirus exposure and HLA in healthy donors. With 6 bases removed from V and 0 bases from J, the gap between germline ends came to 12 bases. CDR1 PRHDT and CDR2 FYEKMQ come from the germline V gene (reference sequence). This CDR3 has 14 residues. The PCR used 60 Vbeta and 13 Jbeta primers. The method was immunoSEQ multiplex PCR; TCRdb's version includes in-frame clones alone and lacks a portion of them. The sample yields 95,000 to 150,000 clones, roughly 82% seen once. This chain connects TRBV13 to TRBJ2-7; D is undetermined. The sequencing sample was made of PBMCs. The receptor was isolated from a woman aged 18 to 35 in good health and CMV-seronegative. The CDR3 loop is CASSSGSSSYEQYF. The CDR3 DNA is TGTGCCAGCAGTTCCGGGTCCTCCTCCTACGAGCAGTACTTC.